The 8 T cell receptor beta chains below all came from one sample that was sequenced in a study of cytomegalovirus exposure and HLA in healthy donors. Profiling relied on immunoSEQ multiplex PCR, and the TCRdb table lists in-frame clones only, not all of them. The sample lists more than 250,000 clones; 75% to 90% were seen once. The source material was PBMCs. The receptors shown here come from a woman between 25 and 40 years old in good health and CMV-seropositive.

The chain employs TRBV5-4 and TRBJ2-6, with D unresolved. This CDR3 has 13 amino acids. Per germline, CDR1 SGHNT and CDR2 YYREEE (reference sequence). Trimming cost V 3 bases and J 2 bases, with 3 bases left between them. For the CDR3, the DNA is TGTGCCAGCAGCTCGGCTGGGGCCAACGTCCTGACTTTC. Translating it yields CASSSAGANVLTF.

This clone has just one count. Other DNA sequences in this sample translate to the same CDR3. The genes are TRBV5-1 and TRBJ2-1; 12 nucleotides line up with TRBD1. CDR1 and CDR2 from the germline V gene are SGHRS and YFSETQ. Trimming at V came to 4 bases and at J to 7 bases, leaving 6 bases not matched to a gene. This CDR3 is 15 amino acids long. This CDR3 reads CASSPGTGGYNEQFF. The CDR3 DNA reads TGCGCCAGCAGCCCCGGGACAGGGGGCTATAATGAGCAGTTCTTC. Full variable domain (remainder filled in from reference TRBV5-1 and TRBJ2-1): KAGVTQTPRYLIKTRGQQVTLSCSPISGHRSVSWYQQTPGQGLQFLFEYFSETQRNKGNFPGRFSGRQFSNSRSEMNVSTLELGDSALYLCASSPGTGGYNEQFFGPGTRLTVL.

The chain combines TRBV18 with TRBJ2-1; perhaps TRBD1 as D (6 bases). CDR3 size: 16 residues. The V gene lost 4 bases and the J gene lost 7 bases, with 20 bases spanning the gap. The germline V gene has CDR1 KGHSH and CDR2 LQKENI. Here the CDR3 reads CASSLPNPYTGNEQFF. The DNA for the CDR3 is TGTGCCAGCTCACTCCCTAACCCTTACACAGGGAATGAGCAGTTCTTC.

V gene TRBV14 combines with J gene TRBJ2-7; TRBD2 aligns across 10 bases. V dropped 0 bases and J dropped 10; count of bases not matched to a gene: 18. CDR1 SGHDN and CDR2 FVKESK come from the germline V gene. The CDR3 runs to 18 residues. The CDR3 region is CASSQDDIRLAGRVDQYF. In DNA form, the CDR3 reads TGTGCCAGCAGCCAAGATGATATAAGACTAGCGGGTAGGGTTGACCAGTACTTC.

This chain links TRBV13 with TRBJ2-3; 11 bases map to TRBD2. The CDR3 contains 16 residues. Trimming took 5 bases from V and 2 from J; bases not matched to a gene: 6. Germline V gives CDR1 PRHDT, CDR2 FYEKMQ (reference sequence). Here the CDR3 reads CASSARLAGPTDTQYF. The DNA for the CDR3 is TGTGCCAGCAGCGCCCGACTAGCGGGACCCACAGATACGCAGTATTTT.

This clone appeared a single time. The chain combines TRBV15 with TRBJ1-6; 7 bases align to TRBD1. The germline gives CDR1 LNHNV, CDR2 YYDKDF (reference sequence). The CDR3 spans 14 residues. J gave up 10 bases and V 1 base, and 4 bases lay outside the gene matches. CDR3 DNA sequence: TGTGCCACCAGCAGAGCGACAGGGAACTCACCCCTCCACTTT. This translates into CATSRATGNSPLHF.

The rearrangement links TRBV19 to TRBJ1-3; D unresolved. V lost 5 bases to trimming and J lost 4 bases, with 12 bases between them. CDR3 size: 14 residues. The V gene's germline CDR1 is LNHDA and CDR2 SQIVND (reference sequence). CDR3 nucleotides: TGTGCCAGTAGTGAAGATTGGGGAGGAAACACCATATATTTT. Translated, it gives CASSEDWGGNTIYF.

V and J are TRBV21-1 and TRBJ1-1. TRBV21-1 is listed as a pseudogene. The CDR3 loop spans 16 amino acids. Written as DNA, the CDR3 is TGTGCCAGCAGCCCTAGCGGACAGGACTTGAACACTGAAGCTTTCTTT. Protein sequence: CASSPSGQDLNTEAFF.